These 18 T cell receptor beta chains were sequenced from one sample in a study of beta chain features in type 1 diabetes. Since all of the isolated RNA was reverse transcribed, expressed TCRB transcripts were what got sequenced. Assay: immunoSEQ multiplex PCR; the TCRdb copy retains only in-frame clones and omits some. The sample lists about 240,000 clones, 27% occurring once. The sample comprised central memory CD4+ T cells from blood. The receptor set was obtained from a man younger than 45 in good health.

This sequence joins TRBV7-2 and TRBJ2-5; D unclear. The germline gives CDR1 SGHTA, CDR2 FQGNSA. Between the trimmed V and J ends, which lost 0 bases and 2 bases, there was a span of 4 bases. CDR3 length equals 13 residues. Here the CDR3 reads CASSLAVQETQYF. The CDR3 DNA is TGTGCCAGCAGCTTAGCGGTGCAAGAGACCCAGTACTTC.

A remark on this clone: The same CDR3 can be traced to other DNA sequences in this sample. The CDR3: CASSPGRQETQYF. CDR3 in DNA: TGCGCCAGCAGCCCCGGACGGCAAGAGACCCAGTACTTC. The V gene is TRBV5-1, the J gene TRBJ2-5; D gene uncertain. V lost 4 bases and J 2 bases, leaving 9 bases between the germline ends. Germline loops: CDR1 SGHRS, CDR2 YFSETQ. There are 13 residues in the CDR3.

This clone has more than one count but fewer than ten. The chain has TRBV4-2 and TRBJ2-3; the D call may be TRBD1 or TRBD2 (7 bases each). Looked up from germline, CDR1 is LGHNA and CDR2 is YNFKEQ. The CDR3 spans 16 residues. Trimming removed 4 bases from V and 0 bases from J, with 14 bases in between. The CDR3 DNA reads TGTGCCAGCAGCCCCCAGGGGGGGGCAAGCACAGATACGCAGTATTTT. Translation: CASSPQGGASTDTQYF.

This clone was observed a handful of times. V usage is TRBV7-2 and J usage is TRBJ2-1; 7 bases are a match to TRBD2. The junction had 4 bases not matched to a gene; V was cut back by 0 bases and J by 5 bases. This CDR3 comprises 15 residues. Germline CDR1 SGHTA, CDR2 FQGNSA. This CDR3 reads CASSLAGGMNNEQFF. The CDR3 coding sequence is TGTGCCAGCAGCTTAGCGGGAGGGATGAACAATGAGCAGTTCTTC.

Ten or more counts support this clone. CDR3 in amino acids: CASSENGGFNQPQHF. The CDR3 region has the DNA TGTGCCAGCAGTGAAAATGGAGGCTTCAATCAGCCCCAGCATTTT. The V call is TRBV2, the J call TRBJ1-5; the D is unclear. Germline V gene sequence: CDR1 SNHLY, CDR2 FYNNEI. The CDR3 has 15 amino acids. The V and J ends lost 2 bases and 3 bases respectively, with 11 bases between them.

This chain joins TRBV2 and TRBJ2-7; TRBD1 matches 8 bases. Germline V gene sequence: CDR1 SNHLY, CDR2 FYNNEI. J was trimmed by 2 bases and V by 6 bases; bases with no gene match: 6. The CDR3 contains 14 residues. The CDR3: CASRTTGVAYEQYF. The DNA for the CDR3 is TGTGCCAGCAGGACGACAGGGGTTGCCTACGAGCAGTACTTC.

In this sample, this clone turned up many times. The J gene is TRBJ2-4, the V gene TRBV29-1; D might be TRBD1 (6 bases). The length of the CDR3 is 12 residues. V lost 3 bases, J lost 9 bases, and 12 bases lay in between. Germline V gives CDR1 SQVTM, CDR2 ANQGSEA. The CDR3 DNA is TGCAGCGTTGAGACAGGCACCAGCATTCAGTACTTC. It yields the protein CSVETGTSIQYF. Using reference TRBV29-1 and TRBJ2-4 for the parts outside the CDR3, the full variable domain is SAVISQKPSRDICQRGTSLTIQCQVDSQVTMMFWYRQQPGQSLTLIATANQGSEATYESGFVIDKFPISRPNLTFSTLTVSNMSPEDSSIYLCSVETGTSIQYFGAGTRLSVL.

This clone has only a few counts. The chain joins TRBV5-6 to TRBJ1-5; tentatively, D is TRBD1 (6 bases). The germline V gene has CDR1 SGHDT and CDR2 YYEEEE. There are 14 residues in the CDR3. V lost 3 bases and J 4 bases, leaving 11 bases between the germline ends. This CDR3 reads CASSSKQGNQPQHF. CDR3 in DNA: TGTGCCAGCAGCTCTAAACAGGGAAATCAGCCCCAGCATTTT.

V usage is TRBV9 and J usage is TRBJ2-3; D gene ambiguous. Germline CDR1 is SGDLS and CDR2 is YYNGEE. This CDR3 is built from 13 residues. V lost 3 bases to trimming and J lost 6 bases, with 11 bases between them. CDR3 sequence: CASSGIRSDTQYF. In nucleotides, the CDR3 is TGTGCCAGCAGCGGAATAAGGTCGGATACGCAGTATTTT. The full variable domain, with the rest looked up from reference TRBV9 and TRBJ2-3, is DSGVTQTPKHLITATGQRVTLRCSPRSGDLSVYWYQQSLDQGLQFLIQYYNGEERAKGNILERFSAQQFPDLHSELNLSSLELGDSALYFCASSGIRSDTQYFGPGTRLTVL.

This clone showed up just a few times. This chain joins TRBV6-5 and TRBJ1-6, with TRBD1 as a possible D gene (5 bases). Germline V gene lookup returns CDR1 MNHEY and CDR2 SVGAGI. V was pared by 10 bases and J by 7 bases, with 17 bases between. The CDR3 is 14 residues long. This chain's CDR3 is CAIQAGTGNSPLHF. The DNA for the CDR3 is TGTGCCATCCAAGCCGGGACGGGCAATTCACCCCTCCACTTT.

This clone turned up a few times. The V and J genes are TRBV5-4 and TRBJ2-7, with TRBD1 identical over 11 bases. This CDR3 contains 17 residues. The germline CDR1 and CDR2 sequences are SGHNT and YYREEE (reference sequence). V gave up 3 bases and J gave up 4 bases; unmatched junction bases: 12. CDR3 bases: TGTGCCAGCAGCTCGCGCAAGGGACAGGGGGAAAGGTACGAGCAGTACTTC. Translation gives CASSSRKGQGERYEQYF.

The CDR3 bases are TGTGCCAGCAGCTCCCGGGACGTTTCCTACGAGCAGTACTTC. Its protein is CASSSRDVSYEQYF. The chain uses TRBV5-4 and TRBJ2-7; D possibly matches TRBD1 or TRBD2 (5 bases each). Trimming cost V 3 bases and J 1 base, with 11 bases left between them. Germline lookup yields CDR1 SGHNT and CDR2 YYREEE (reference sequence). There are 14 residues in the CDR3.

This chain uses TRBV30 with TRBJ1-2, with D uncertain. The CDR3 consists of 11 residues. Germline loops: CDR1 GTSNPN, CDR2 SVGIG (reference sequence). Trimming pared 2 bases from V and 10 bases from J, leaving 11 bases between. As DNA, the CDR3 is TGTGCCTGGAGTTTGAACAGCTACTACACCTTC. Translated, it gives CAWSLNSYYTF.

The CDR3 DNA reads TGTGCCAGCAGTTTCTCTAGCGGTGATTCCTACGAGCAGTACTTC. Translating it yields CASSFSSGDSYEQYF. V gene TRBV27 combines with J gene TRBJ2-7, with 7 positions matching TRBD2. CDR3 length equals 15 residues. CDR1 is MNHEY and CDR2 is SMNVEV in the germline V gene (reference sequence). J lost 1 base, V lost 3 bases, and 6 bases had no gene match.

V is TRBV7-2 and J is TRBJ1-1; no reliable D call. V was clipped by 2 bases and J by 5 bases, with 12 bases between them. Germline loops: CDR1 SGHTA, CDR2 FQGNSA. The CDR3 extends over 14 amino acids. The CDR3 sequence is CASSLPLLGTEAFF. CDR3 nucleotides: TGTGCCAGCAGCTTACCCTTGCTGGGGACTGAAGCTTTCTTT.

This clone was seen only a few times. The genes are TRBV6-6 and TRBJ2-7; tentatively, D is TRBD1 or TRBD2 (5 bases each). The CDR3 is 11 residues long. Germline lookup yields CDR1 MNHNY and CDR2 SVGAGI (reference sequence). The V gene lost 8 bases and the J gene lost 1 base, with 6 bases spanning the gap. This CDR3 reads CASGGSYEQYF. CDR3 DNA: TGTGCCAGCGGGGGATCCTACGAGCAGTACTTC.

In regard to this clone: The sample carries other DNA sequences with the same CDR3. The chain links TRBV29-1 to TRBJ2-3; D ambiguous. V dropped 4 bases and J dropped 3 bases, with 2 bases sitting between them. Germline V CDR1 and CDR2: SQVTM, ANQGSEA. CDR3 size: 10 residues. The CDR3 region is CSVGTDTQYF. CDR3 bases: TGCAGCGTTGGGACAGATACGCAGTATTTT.

This clone was seen only a few times. The rearrangement links TRBV30 to TRBJ1-4; D call uncertain. V was trimmed by 0 bases and J by 8 bases, leaving 7 bases between them. There are 12 residues in the CDR3. CDR1 is GTSNPN, CDR2 SVGIG, per germline (reference sequence). CDR3 nucleotide sequence: TGTGCCTGGAGTGTAAGTTCAGAAAAACTGTTTTTT. It translates to CAWSVSSEKLFF.